This T cell receptor (beta chain) was sequenced during a study of vaccination and CD4 T cells after COVID-19. Study-wide background: SARS-CoV-2, HCoV-NL63, HCoV-OC43 and HCoV-229E supplied the overlapping spike peptides used to stimulate cells. General observations from the study: The study examined relatively few convalescent patients and included no early post-infection timepoints. A nonsignificant rise from roughly 21 to 40 was seen in the median number of SARS-CoV-2-reactive clonotypes.

This clonotype qualifies as large (0.1 to 1%). Its antigen is as yet unknown. Indicated treatment: 10-day PBMC culture with coronavirus spike peptide pools or control peptides (ViraFEST assay). The trim removed 5 bases at V and 5 bases at J, leaving 11 bases unmatched. The germline CDR1 and CDR2 sequences are MNHNS and SASEGT. The CDR3 is 16 amino acids. Cultured CD4+ T cells had their DNA profiled by the Oncomine TCR Beta short-read assay. In TCRdb, the PCR reads were re-called with MiXCR into one record per CDR3 protein. The sample carries around 20,000 distinct CDR3 sequences, approximately 40% recorded once.

This receptor was identified in a human donor who received a COVID-19 vaccine. The chain recombines TRBV6-1 with TRBJ2-3; 9 nucleotides match TRBD2. Specimen: CD4+ T cells from blood, cultured in vitro, collected before SARS-CoV-2 vaccination. In nucleotides, the CDR3 is TGTGCCAGCAGTACCTCAGCGGGGGGCCTAAAAGATACGCAGTATTTT. This sequence encodes CASSTSAGGLKDTQYF.